This paragraph covers one T cell receptor (beta chain) sequence. Its cognate antigen has yet to be identified. No clone much larger than this one lies a single base away; base qualities are absent. CD8 naive samples were obtained by positive selection for CCR7 among CD45RO-negative cells, yielding a CD45RA+CCR7+ population from which TemRA cells were excluded. Donors were healthy HIV-negative adults with no recently reported acute infections or vaccinations. Every donor was a Caucasian adult living in Nashville, Tennessee, USA. After blood collection by leukapheresis, PBMCs were isolated using Ficoll-Histopaque density gradient centrifugation and then cryopreserved in the vapor phase of liquid nitrogen. Purity and quantity of every magnetically sorted T cell population were checked by analytical flow cytometry. Genomic DNA was isolated from every sorted fraction and measured by UV absorbance on a Nanodrop 2000c.

The sample is drawn from a study of shared clonotypes between healthy human individuals (dated by TCRdb to between 2020 and 2021). In terms of the full investigation: The cohort comprised a couple of women and a few men aged 18 to 49 years. For each donor, CD4 naive and CD4 memory were each given three plates, CD8 naive was given two plates, and CD8 memory was given one plate. To estimate repertoire size and how much clonotype sharing occurs between individuals, the study deeply sequenced the blood TCR repertoires of five or six healthy adults. Different laboratories and diverse techniques were used to prepare libraries and sequence TCR repertoires, to increase sequencing depth and limit assay-specific biases. Each donor's leukapheresis produced roughly between roughly 0.85 and 10 billion PBMCs. Overall study results and their limits: When several donors were compared, the shared fraction of clonotypes was around 5% for naive CD4, approximately 3.3% for naive CD8, roughly 2.5% for memory CD4, and 0.4% for memory CD8. Naive subsets generally had larger estimated clonotype richness than memory subsets. Because the study included only a small number of donors, the genetic and exposure-history diversity represented was limited. Compared with non-shared clonotypes, clonotypes shared by all four sorted-subset donors had higher generation probabilities. Sampling was limited to blood, and TCR repertoires in tissue likely differ from TCR repertoires in blood. Rarefaction of sorted-subset datasets indicated incomplete sequencing despite the large sequencing depth. Pairwise subsampling indicated that sequencing depth was expected to affect the degree of clonotype sharing among donors.

V is trimmed back by 2 bases and J by 5 bases, and the junction contains 7 bases that no gene match accounts for. From the germline V gene, CDR1 is SGHVS and CDR2 is FQNEAQ. The CDR3 runs 15 residues from the cysteine to the phenylalanine. Here the CDR3 DNA is all that survives: 45 bases in frame from base 1. TCR CDR3 regions were amplified from genomic DNA by multiplex PCR using the deep immunoSEQ assay. For each cell subset, the extracted genomic DNA was distributed evenly across all wells of several immunoSEQ 96-well plates, and each plate served as one replicate. For sorted subsets, each replicate PCR was loaded with 200 ng genomic DNA, equivalent to 30,000 or so T cell genomes. Purified libraries were measured with a Qubit 3.0 fluorometer, size-checked on a Bioanalyzer 2100, and measured again with the KAPA Library Quantification kit. A separate single-read 150-cycle Illumina NextSeq 550 flow cell was used to sequence each immunoSEQ 96-well plate. The study's processing was this. Because the immunoSEQ output included only junctional sequences and no quality scores, the filtering could not be the same as the filtering used for full-length reads. To assign V/J genes and CDR3, sequences were annotated against IMGT germline references using PyIR, a Python wrapper for IgBLAST v1.9. Reads were removed for weak V/J assignments (E-value above 1e-6), missing CDR3, stop codons, out-of-frame junctions, or ambiguous translated residues. V3J clonotypes were defined as sequences sharing the same inferred V gene, J gene, and CDR3 amino acid sequence. The percentage overlap between two repertoires was calculated by dividing the number of shared unique clonotypes by the size of the smaller repertoire. Three approaches were used to assess repertoire richness: RTK rarefaction, the Chao1 estimator, and Recon v2.1 estimates of unobserved clonotypes. For all TCRbeta clonotypes obtained by the gDNA method from four donors, generation probabilities were computed with OLGA. As stored in TCRdb, this immuneACCESS dataset retains in-frame rearrangements with V and J assigned. A fraction of the clones does not appear; measured against another copy, unresolved V genes explain less than half of the discrepancy, and the remainder lacks a known reason. V, J and clone size are taken as reported in that table, and D and trimming were inferred from the DNA itself. The sample table holds more than 2 million clones, of which approximately 92% were seen once. The ten largest clones take up less than 2% of the sample.

This TCR was sampled from a man aged 18 to 29 in good health. Some clones in this sample may be carry-over from other donors' samples. The sequenced sample consisted of naive CD8+ T cells from PBMCs. This specimen's cell subset or site label, interpreted: CD45RA+CCR7+. The chain employs TRBV7-8 and TRBJ2-5; TRBD1 fits 8 bases in the junction. The CDR3 has the sequence CASSLFQGARETQYF. Read as DNA, the sequence is TGTGCCAGCAGCTTATTCCAGGGGGCTAGGGAGACCCAGTACTTC.